This is a list of T cell receptor beta chains from one sample in a study of response to subunit inactivated influenza vaccine. TCRdb re-analysed the RT-PCR reads in MiXCR, keeping a single row per CDR3 protein. The repertoire holds more than 450,000 distinct CDR3 sequences, with 11% as singletons. The sample also formed part of further work on T cells expressing NK-cell markers.

Material: PBMCs from blood, obtained on the day of vaccination. Receptors originate from a man aged 45-65 years who received an inactivated influenza vaccine. CDR3s include the opening cysteine and the closing phenylalanine or tryptophan. D genes are given only for firm matches. The size of a clone is reported for some rows only, either as once, few or many, or as a class for expanded clones.

-	15	TRBV4-1	-	TRBJ1-5	TGCGCCAGCAGCCAAGAGTCAGGGCGGTATCAGCCCCAGCATTTT	CASSQESGRYQPQHF
-	17	TRBV6-2/TRBV6-3	TRBD1	TRBJ2-6	TGTGACAGCAGTCCGGGACAGGGGCACTCTGGGGCCAACGTCCTGACTTTC	CDSSPGQGHSGANVLTF
many	12	TRBV20-1	-	TRBJ1-2	TGCAGTGCTTTGACTGATAACTATGGCTACACCTTC	CSALTDNYGYTF
-	17	TRBV7-8	-	TRBJ2-6	TGTGCCAGCAGCTTAGCTTTCGGGCTCTCTGGGGCCAACGTCCTGACTTTC	CASSLAFGLSGANVLTF
once	15	TRBV5-5	-	TRBJ2-5	TGTGCCAGAAGCTTTCGGACAAGGAAGAGAGAGACCCAGTACTTC	CARSFRTRKRETQYF
many	15	TRBV5-1	TRBD1	TRBJ2-1	TGCGCCAGCAGCTTGCAACAGGGGGTCGGAAATGAGCAGTTCTTC	CASSLQQGVGNEQFF
-	16	TRBV27	TRBD2	TRBJ2-3	TGTGCCAGCAGCCCCAGGCCGCTAGCGGGAGAAGATACGCAGTATTTT	CASSPRPLAGEDTQYF
few	16	TRBV4-1	-	TRBJ1-4	TGCGCCAGCAGCCAAAGACGGGTATCGGGTAATGAAAAACTGTTTTTT	CASSQRRVSGNEKLFF
few	16	TRBV7-6	-	TRBJ2-1	TGTGCCAGCAGCTTAGTAAGGGGGGACTCCTACAATGAGCAGTTCTTC	CASSLVRGDSYNEQFF
-	14	TRBV5-1	-	TRBJ2-2	TGCGCCAGCAGGCCAGCCTCGAACACCGGGGAGCTGTTTTTT	CASRPASNTGELFF
-	17	TRBV6-5	-	TRBJ1-5	TGTGCCAGCAGTTACTCGCCTGCGGGGGGGAGCAATCAGCCCCAGCATTTT	CASSYSPAGGSNQPQHF
few	15	TRBV6-2/TRBV6-3	-	TRBJ2-3	TGTGCCAGCAGTTACGGGGGAGCTTGGGGAGATACGCAGTATTTT	CASSYGGAWGDTQYF
-	16	TRBV20-1	TRBD2	TRBJ2-1	TGCAGTGCCAGCCGGACTAGCGGGAGCTCCTACAATGAGCAGTTCTTC	CSASRTSGSSYNEQFF
many	13	TRBV12-3/TRBV12-4	-	TRBJ2-5	TGTGCCAGCAGTCTTGTTTCAGGAGAGACCCAGTACTTC	CASSLVSGETQYF
few	14	TRBV5-1	-	TRBJ2-5	TGCGCCAGCAGCTTGGAAGGGTTTCTCGAGACCCAGTACTTC	CASSLEGFLETQYF
few	16	TRBV12-3/TRBV12-4	-	TRBJ2-5	TGTGCCAGCAGTCCCCGGGCAGGGGAGTCGGTAGAGACCCAGTACTTC	CASSPRAGESVETQYF
many	14	TRBV27	-	TRBJ1-6	TGTGCCAGCAGATATTACTCCTATAATTCACCCCTCCACTTT	CASRYYSYNSPLHF
-	15	TRBV19	-	TRBJ2-7	TGTGCCAGTAGTATACGGCAGGGTCAGGGCTACGAGCAGTACTTC	CASSIRQGQGYEQYF
-	13	TRBV24-1	TRBD1	TRBJ2-3	TGTGCCACCAGTGAAACAGGGGAAGATACGCAGTATTTT	CATSETGEDTQYF
few	15	TRBV28	-	TRBJ2-6	TGTGCCAGCAGTTTAGCACGACCCGGGGCCAACGTCCTGACTTTC	CASSLARPGANVLTF
many	15	TRBV5-1	TRBD1	TRBJ2-7	TGCGCCAGCAGCCTAGACACAGGGGGAAACTACGAGCAGTACTTC	CASSLDTGGNYEQYF
-	14	TRBV12-3/TRBV12-4	-	TRBJ2-7	TGTGCCAGCAGGTTAGCGATGGTTACCTACGAGCAGTACTTC	CASRLAMVTYEQYF
few	17	TRBV5-1	TRBD2	TRBJ2-1	TGCGCCAGCAGCTTGGGCGGGAGCGGGAGTACCTACAATGAGCAGTTCTTC	CASSLGGSGSTYNEQFF
many	13	TRBV27	-	TRBJ2-1	TGTGCCAGCAGTTTAACTCTAGGAGGTGAGCAGTTCTTC	CASSLTLGGEQFF
-	13	TRBV19	-	TRBJ1-5	TGTGCCAGTAGTATATCCCCGAATCAGCCCCAGCATTTT	CASSISPNQPQHF
few	12	TRBV20-1	-	TRBJ2-5	TGCAGTGCCCCGAGGCCACAAGAGACCCAGTACTTC	CSAPRPQETQYF
few	16	TRBV5-1	-	TRBJ2-3	TGCGCCAGCAGCTTGGTGGAGCGGGTCCTCACAGATACGCAGTATTTT	CASSLVERVLTDTQYF
many	14	TRBV10-3	-	TRBJ1-1	TGTGCCGCCAAAGGGGGGCAGATGAACACTGAAGCTTTCTTT	CAAKGGQMNTEAFF
-	14	TRBV10-3	TRBD1	TRBJ1-2	TGTGCCATCACCGGAGGGGACAGTAACTATGGCTACACCTTC	CAITGGDSNYGYTF
few	16	TRBV7-3	-	TRBJ2-3	TGTGCCAGCAGCCTCGGACGTGGGGAAAACACAGATACGCAGTATTTT	CASSLGRGENTDTQYF
-	16	TRBV7-2	-	TRBJ2-2	TGTGCCAGCAGCGGAGCGGTAGCGTCGAACACCGGGGAGCTGTTTTTT	CASSGAVASNTGELFF
-	15	TRBV9	TRBD1	TRBJ1-5	TGTGCCAGCAGCGGGGGGACAGCTAGCAATCAGCCCCAGCATTTT	CASSGGTASNQPQHF
-	16	TRBV4-3	TRBD2	TRBJ2-1	TGCGCCAGCAGCCAAGATTATAGCGGGAGGGCCACTGAGCAGTTCTTC	CASSQDYSGRATEQFF
few	14	TRBV15	-	TRBJ1-2	TGTGCCACCAGCAGAGATGGGTCAGGGTCTGGCTACACCTTC	CATSRDGSGSGYTF
-	18	TRBV11-2	-	TRBJ2-4	TGTGCCAGCAGCTTAGTAGGTCGACACAAGCTAGCCAAAAACATTCAGTACTTC	CASSLVGRHKLAKNIQYF
many	17	TRBV5-1	-	TRBJ2-7	TGCGCCAGCAGCCCGGGGCCCGGACTTAACCCGTCCTACGAGCAGTACTTC	CASSPGPGLNPSYEQYF
-	15	TRBV12-3/TRBV12-4	-	TRBJ2-1	TGTGCCAGCAGTTTAGGGCAGGTGAAACACAATGAGCAGTTCTTC	CASSLGQVKHNEQFF
-	16	TRBV3-1	-	TRBJ2-3	TGTGCCAGCAGCGGATCAGGGGCGGGGGGCACAGATACGCAGTATTTT	CASSGSGAGGTDTQYF
few	15	TRBV12-3/TRBV12-4	TRBD2	TRBJ2-1	TGTGCCAGCAGTTCCCCGACTAGCGGGAGCGATGAGCAGTTCTTC	CASSSPTSGSDEQFF
-	16	TRBV19	TRBD1	TRBJ1-1	TGTGCCAGTAGGGGACAGGGGGCTCGCATGAACACTGAAGCTTTCTTT	CASRGQGARMNTEAFF
-	14	TRBV30	-	TRBJ2-2	TGTGCCTGGAGGGTACAGGGTAGCACCGGGGAGCTGTTTTTT	CAWRVQGSTGELFF
-	16	TRBV5-1	-	TRBJ2-2	TGCGCCAGCAGCTTGTTATCGGGACCTAACACCGGGGAGCTGTTTTTT	CASSLLSGPNTGELFF
few	16	TRBV5-1	TRBD1	TRBJ2-7	TGCGCCAGCAGCCCTTCGACAGGGGGACCCTCCTACGAGCAGTACTTC	CASSPSTGGPSYEQYF
few	14	TRBV12-3/TRBV12-4	TRBD2	TRBJ2-3	TGTGCCAGCAGCCGAGCGGGATTCACAGATACGCAGTATTTT	CASSRAGFTDTQYF
-	13	TRBV6-2/TRBV6-3	-	TRBJ1-1	TGTGCCAGCAGTTATAACGGGTACACTGAAGCTTTCTTT	CASSYNGYTEAFF
-	16	TRBV7-6	TRBD1	TRBJ2-3	TGTGCCAGCAGCACCCGACAGGGAATCATAGGGGATACGCAGTATTTT	CASSTRQGIIGDTQYF
medium-sized	15	TRBV11-2	-	TRBJ2-1	TGTGCCAGCAGCTCATACCGGGACTCCGTCAATGAGCAGTTCTTC	CASSSYRDSVNEQFF
-	14	TRBV12-3/TRBV12-4	TRBD2	TRBJ2-1	TGTGCCAGCAGCCCCTGGGGGGGAGAGGGTGAGCAGTTCTTC	CASSPWGGEGEQFF
few	12	TRBV29-1	-	TRBJ1-1	TGCAGCGTCAGCGGGCGGAACACTGAAGCTTTCTTT	CSVSGRNTEAFF
many	14	TRBV20-1	-	TRBJ2-7	TGCAGTGCATCGAAGGGGGGATTCTCCTACGAGCAGTACTTC	CSASKGGFSYEQYF
few	16	TRBV30	TRBD2	TRBJ2-1	TGTGCCTGGAGTGTACTAGCGGGAGGCCCGAGGAATGAGCAGTTCTTC	CAWSVLAGGPRNEQFF
-	18	TRBV18	-	TRBJ2-2	TGTGCCAGCTCACCGCAACAAGGAGGGCGCGGGGCCACCGGGGAGCTGTTTTTT	CASSPQQGGRGATGELFF
few	16	TRBV4-3	-	TRBJ2-1	TGCGCCAGCAGCCAAGATTGGGGCCCCTCCTACAATGAGCAGTTCTTC	CASSQDWGPSYNEQFF
-	15	TRBV2	-	TRBJ1-5	TGTGCCAGCACCGAGGGGGGGTATAGCAATCAGCCCCAGCATTTT	CASTEGGYSNQPQHF
many	15	TRBV6-2/TRBV6-3	TRBD1	TRBJ2-7	TGTGCCAGCAACGATCGGGACAGGGGGCTCTACGAGCAGTACTTC	CASNDRDRGLYEQYF
few	14	TRBV29-1	TRBD2	TRBJ2-1	TGCAGCTCCGCTCTCCGACTAGCGGGAGGTGAGCAGTTCTTC	CSSALRLAGGEQFF